The 20 T cell receptor beta chains below come from one sample, sequenced in a study of OX40 agonist ivuxolimab in advanced cancers. Data came from immunoSEQ multiplex PCR; TCRdb stores just in-frame clones and leaves some out. The sample lists around 100,000 clones, 86% seen once, with less than 6.5% in the top ten. Sequenced material: CD4+ or CD8+ T cells sorted from blood, taken in a trial of the OX40 agonist ivuxolimab. The source is an adult with an advanced solid tumor such as melanoma, head and neck, liver or kidney cancer.

The CDR3 region is CASRATEDGYTF. The CDR3 DNA reads as TGTGCCAGCAGAGCAACAGAGGATGGCTACACCTTC. The chain joins TRBV6-1 to TRBJ1-2; D gene uncertain. This CDR3 is built from 12 residues. Germline loops: CDR1 MNHNS, CDR2 SASEGT. V was cut by 6 bases and J by 6 bases, with 11 bases left in between.

This clone was recorded at least ten times. This chain uses TRBV5-1 with TRBJ1-2; a weak D match, TRBD1 (5 bases). V was clipped by 1 base and J by 1 base, with 11 bases between them. Germline V gene data show CDR1 as SGHRS and CDR2 as YFSETQ. The CDR3 consists of 15 residues. The CDR3, as DNA: TGCGCCAGCAGCTTGAAGGCGGGGGATAACTATGGCTACACCTTC. Translated: CASSLKAGDNYGYTF.

The chain combines TRBV27 with TRBJ2-7, with TRBD2 identical over 8 bases. The germline V gene has CDR1 MNHEY and CDR2 SMNVEV (reference sequence). The CDR3 has 13 residues. The V gene end was trimmed by 3 bases and the J gene end by 5 bases; junction bases not matched to a gene: 3. CDR3 sequence: CASSFRGGNEQYF. For the CDR3, the DNA is TGTGCCAGCAGTTTCCGGGGGGGCAACGAGCAGTACTTC.

The J gene is TRBJ1-1, the V gene TRBV19; D remains unclear. CDR1 LNHDA and CDR2 SQIVND come from the germline V gene (reference sequence). This CDR3 spans 14 amino acids. V shed 1 base and J shed 8 bases, with 14 bases lying between them. In nucleotides, the CDR3 is TGTGCCAGTAGTATAGGTTTGGGAGGGATAGAAGCTTTCTTT. Translated, it gives CASSIGLGGIEAFF. Full variable domain (outside the CDR3, taken from reference TRBV19 and TRBJ1-1): DGGITQSPKYLFRKEGQNVTLSCEQNLNHDAMYWYRQDPGQGLRLIYYSQIVNDFQKGDIAEGYSVSREKKESFPLTVTSAQKNPTAFYLCASSIGLGGIEAFFGQGTRLTVV.

The chain couples TRBV5-1 to TRBJ1-1; D ambiguous. Deletions cut 0 bases from V and 4 bases from J, with 19 bases between. CDR1 SGHRS and CDR2 YFSETQ come from the germline V gene. This CDR3 contains 17 residues. CDR3 nucleotides: TGCGCCAGCAGCTTGGTGGAGGGAGGGTGGTGGAGCACTGAAGCTTTCTTT. It is translated as CASSLVEGGWWSTEAFF.

This clone was picked up many times. The chain recombines TRBV10-1 with TRBJ1-1; D is ambiguous. The CDR3 has 13 residues. V lost 2 bases to trimming and J lost 2 bases, with 6 bases between them. CDR1 and CDR2 from the germline V gene are WNHNN and SYGVQD (reference sequence). CDR3 coding DNA: TGCGCCAGCAGTGAGATGAGAAACACTGAAGCTTTCTTT. It yields the protein CASSEMRNTEAFF.

This chain connects TRBV19 to TRBJ2-7; 9 bases align to TRBD1. Germline V CDR1 and CDR2: LNHDA, SQIVND (reference sequence). Trimming removed 6 bases from V and 2 bases from J; junction bases left unmatched: 5. The CDR3 is 14 residues long. CDR3 sequence reads: CASRQQGAAYEQYF. The DNA for the CDR3 is TGTGCCAGTAGGCAACAGGGGGCCGCCTACGAGCAGTACTTC.

The CDR3 here is CASSVQSIPSTGELFF. CDR3 sequence (DNA): TGTGCCAGCAGCGTCCAGTCGATTCCGAGTACCGGGGAGCTGTTTTTT. The V gene is TRBV9, the J gene TRBJ2-2; D not certain. The CDR3 runs to 16 residues. Germline V gene sequence: CDR1 SGDLS, CDR2 YYNGEE. V dropped 2 bases and J dropped 5 bases, with 16 bases sitting between them.

CDR3: CASSPDRGLSREQYF. The CDR3 coding sequence is TGTGCCAGCAGTCCGGACAGGGGTCTCTCGCGCGAGCAGTACTTC. V gene TRBV2 combines with J gene TRBJ2-7; TRBD1 aligns across 9 bases. The CDR3 has 15 amino acids. Losses at the gene ends were 5 bases for V and 6 bases for J; bases not matched to a gene: 11. From germline, CDR1 is SNHLY and CDR2 FYNNEI.

The chain combines TRBV4-2 with TRBJ2-7; 11 bases line up with TRBD2. The J segment lost 0 bases and the V segment lost 0 bases, leaving 10 bases of the junction unmatched. CDR1 LGHNA and CDR2 YNFKEQ come from the germline V gene. The CDR3 totals 19 residues. The CDR3 loop reads CASSQELSSGRIDSYEQYF. In DNA, the CDR3 is TGTGCCAGCAGCCAAGAGTTGTCTAGCGGGAGGATAGACTCCTACGAGCAGTACTTC.

The rearrangement joins TRBV7-6 to TRBJ2-5; D is uncertain. From germline, CDR1 is SGHVS and CDR2 FNYEAQ. CDR3 size: 15 residues. V was trimmed by 1 base and J by 5 bases, leaving 14 bases between them. This chain's CDR3 is CASSLVALDGETQYF. Here the CDR3 DNA reads TGTGCCAGCAGCTTAGTGGCTCTTGATGGCGAGACCCAGTACTTC.

As regards this clone: Other DNA sequences in the sample encode the same CDR3. The rearrangement joins TRBV9 to TRBJ2-7; D might be TRBD2 (6 bases). Germline CDR1 SGDLS, CDR2 YYNGEE. CDR3 length equals 14 residues. V lost 0 bases, J lost 2 bases, and 9 bases lay in between. The CDR3 coding sequence is TGTGCCAGCAGCGTAGATGCGGGGACCTACGAGCAGTACTTC. Residues: CASSVDAGTYEQYF.

V usage is TRBV2 and J usage is TRBJ1-2; no clear D gene. The CDR3 extends over 13 amino acids. V was shortened by 4 bases and J by 2 bases, with 8 bases between the two germline ends. Germline V gene lookup returns CDR1 SNHLY and CDR2 FYNNEI. The CDR3 DNA follows: TGTGCCAGCAGTGTTGGCGGGAACTATGGCTACACCTTC. The encoded protein is CASSVGGNYGYTF.

The rearrangement joins TRBV4-2 to TRBJ2-1; D possibly corresponds to TRBD1 (5 bases). Germline CDR1 and CDR2: LGHNA and YNFKEQ. The CDR3 loop spans 14 amino acids. V was shortened by 1 base and J by 7 bases, with 11 bases between the two germline ends. The DNA for the CDR3 is TGTGCCAGCAGCCAAGTGATCGCAGGGAATGAGCAGTTCTTC. Translation gives CASSQVIAGNEQFF.

The CDR3 loop reads CASGTGSYEQYF. CDR3 DNA: TGTGCCAGCGGGACAGGGTCCTACGAGCAGTACTTC. The rearrangement uses TRBV19 and TRBJ2-7; 9 bases agree with TRBD1. V lost 9 bases, J lost 1 base, and 1 base stayed unmatched. The CDR3 totals 12 residues. The germline V gene has CDR1 LNHDA and CDR2 SQIVND (reference sequence).

The chain is built from TRBV5-1 and TRBJ2-3; D gene uncertain. The CDR3 covers 13 residues. In germline, CDR1 is SGHRS, CDR2 YFSETQ. Trimming shortened V by 4 bases and J by 2 bases, and 8 bases separated the two germline ends. The CDR3 DNA follows: TGCGCCAGCAGCAACTATAACACAGATACGCAGTATTTT. Amino acids: CASSNYNTDTQYF.

The chain combines TRBV30 with TRBJ1-2; TRBD1 might be the D (6 bases). Germline CDR1 reads GTSNPN; CDR2 reads SVGIG (reference sequence). The CDR3 has 15 residues. Trimming took 0 bases from V and 6 from J, leaving 17 bases between them. CDR3 amino acids: CAWSVTGLKADGYTF. The CDR3 DNA reads as TGTGCCTGGAGTGTAACAGGGTTGAAAGCGGATGGCTACACCTTC. The full variable domain, in which reference TRBV30 and TRBJ1-2 provide the parts outside the CDR3, is SQTIHQWPATLVQPVGSPLSLECTVEGTSNPNLYWYRQAAGRGLQLLFYSVGIGQISSEVPQNLSASRPQDRQFILSSKKLLLSDSGFYLCAWSVTGLKADGYTFGSGTRLTVV.

The V and J genes are TRBV27 and TRBJ1-2, with 8 bases lining up with TRBD1. The CDR3 runs 15 residues. Germline CDR1 reads MNHEY; CDR2 reads SMNVEV (reference sequence). V trimming: 6 bases; J trimming: 4 bases; junction bases outside the gene matches: 10. CDR3 sequence (DNA): TGTGCCAGCAGCGAGATGGGACAGGTTTTCTATGGCTACACCTTC. Its protein is CASSEMGQVFYGYTF.

This clone was seen a single time. The rearrangement uses TRBV7-2 and TRBJ1-1; 8 bases are a match to TRBD1. The CDR3 consists of 13 residues. V shed 4 bases, J shed 3 bases, and the junction held 1 base outside the gene matches. Looked up from germline, CDR1 is SGHTA and CDR2 is FQGNSA. CDR3 in amino acids: CASSSQGDTEAFF. The DNA for the CDR3 is TGTGCCAGCAGCTCACAGGGGGACACTGAAGCTTTCTTT.

Concerning this clone: Distinct nucleotide sequences in the sample also encode this CDR3. This sequence joins TRBV11-2 and TRBJ1-1, with D uncertain. V shed 3 bases and J shed 4 bases, with 9 bases lying between them. The CDR3 contains 13 residues. Germline CDR1 SGHAT, CDR2 FQNNGV. This CDR3 is CASSFSGGTEAFF. The CDR3, as DNA: TGTGCCAGCAGCTTTTCGGGTGGCACTGAAGCTTTCTTT. Full variable domain (outside the CDR3, taken from reference TRBV11-2 and TRBJ1-1): EAGVAQSPRYKIIEKRQSVAFWCNPISGHATLYWYQQILGQGPKLLIQFQNNGVVDDSQLPKDRFSAERLKGVDSTLKIQPAKLEDSAVYLCASSFSGGTEAFFGQGTRLTVV.